This TCR beta chain was identified during a study of shared clonotypes between healthy human individuals (dated by TCRdb to the early 2020s). Background on the whole study: The cohort comprised a couple of women and a few men aged 18 to 49 years. For each donor, three plates each were used for CD4 naive and CD4 memory, two plates were used for CD8 naive, and one plate was used for CD8 memory. The study deeply sequenced blood TCR repertoires of several healthy adults to estimate repertoire size and the extent of clonotype sharing between individuals. Libraries were prepared and TCR repertoires were sequenced by different laboratories using diverse techniques, in order to increase sequencing depth and limit assay-specific biases. Leukapheresis yielded between about 0.9 and 9.5 billion PBMCs per donor.

Beyond this particular receptor, the publication reports: About 5% of naive CD4, 3.5% of naive CD8, 2% to 2.5% of memory CD4, and about 0.4% of memory CD8 clonotypes were shared across four donors. Only blood was sampled, and tissue TCR repertoires likely differ from those in blood. Compared with non-shared clonotypes, clonotypes shared by all four sorted-subset donors had higher generation probabilities. Naive subsets generally had larger estimated clonotype richness than memory subsets did. Because the study included a small number of donors, the genetic and exposure-history diversity represented was limited. Pairwise subsampling led to the expectation that sequencing depth would affect the degree of clonotype sharing among donors. Even with the large sequencing depth, rarefaction of the sorted-subset datasets indicated that sequencing was incomplete.

Concerning this clone itself: Its antigen has not been determined. One base away there is no much larger clone; base qualities are not given.

V lost 3 bases and J lost 2 bases; the stretch between them is 5 bases long. Including cysteine and phenylalanine, the CDR3 has 14 amino acids. Only the CDR3 portion is preserved as DNA: 42 bases, with reading frame beginning at the first base. Per the germline V gene (reference sequence), WNHNN is the CDR1 and SYGVQD is the CDR2. Using the deep immunoSEQ assay, TCR CDR3 regions were amplified from genomic DNA by multiplex PCR. Extracted genomic DNA from each cell subset was spread evenly across all wells of several immunoSEQ 96-well plates, with each plate serving as a replicate. Each replicate PCR for sorted subsets received 150 to 250 ng genomic DNA, equal to about 30,000 T cell genomes. Purified libraries were quantified with a Qubit 3.0 fluorometer, sized on a Bioanalyzer 2100, and re-quantified with the KAPA Library Quantification kit. Each immunoSEQ 96-well plate was sequenced on its own single-read 150-cycle Illumina NextSeq 550 flow cell. The published analysis was carried out like this. Because the immunoSEQ output held only junctional sequences and lacked quality scores, the filtering could not match the filtering applied to full-length reads. Sequences were annotated with PyIR, a Python wrapper for IgBLAST v1.9, and V/J genes and CDR3 were assigned using IMGT germline references. Reads were removed for weak V/J assignments (E-value above 1e-6), missing CDR3, stop codons, out-of-frame junctions, or ambiguous translated residues. V3J clonotypes were defined as sequences sharing an identical inferred V gene, J gene, and CDR3 amino acid sequence. To compute the percentage overlap between repertoires, the number of shared unique clonotypes was divided by the size of the smaller repertoire. Three approaches were used to assess repertoire richness: RTK rarefaction, the Chao1 estimator, and Recon v2.1 estimates of unobserved clonotypes. Generation probabilities were computed with OLGA for all TCRbeta clonotypes obtained by the gDNA method from four donors. TCRdb holds this immuneACCESS table with in-frame rearrangements only. Some clones are missing; in checked studies, unresolved V genes explain under half, and the rest has no known cause. The V and J calls and clone size come from that table; D and trimming were worked out from the DNA. The sample table contains hundreds of thousands of clones; only one count was recorded for 74% of them. 1.7% of the sample is in the top ten clones.

The donors were healthy, HIV-negative adults with no recently reported acute infections or vaccinations. Every donor was a Caucasian adult residing in Nashville, Tennessee, USA. Magnetic negative selection was used to enrich CD4+ T cells, after which naive cells were positively selected on CD45RA and the negative fraction became the memory subset. After blood collection by leukapheresis, PBMCs were isolated using Ficoll-Histopaque density gradient centrifugation and then cryopreserved in the vapor phase of liquid nitrogen. Analytical flow cytometry was used to check the purity and quantity of every magnetically sorted T cell population. Genomic DNA was isolated from each sorted fraction and quantified by UV absorbance on a Nanodrop 2000c.

The chain was built from TRBV10-1 and TRBJ2-6, with TRBD2 as a weak D call on 5 bases. This sequence originates from a woman in her 30s in good health. Sequencing was carried out using memory CD4+ T cells sorted from blood. Explained via the paper, the cell subset or site label denotes: CD45RA-negative fraction. The CDR3 region: CASSDGAGANVLTF. In nucleotide form, the sequence is TGCGCCAGCAGTGACGGGGCTGGGGCCAACGTCCTGACTTTC.